The 10 T cell receptor beta chains reported below all come from one sample, sequenced in a study of T-cell memory formation after mild COVID-19. TCRdb passed the 5' RACE reads through MiXCR, listing each CDR3 protein once. This table holds roughly 150,000 distinct CDR3 sequences, approximately 14% found once. The specimen was PBMCs or a T cell subset sorted from them (not recorded which). These receptors were taken from an adult woman who had mild COVID-19 (a few samples of this study predate the infection). Cell type and time point are not known.

The chain combines TRBV2 with TRBJ2-7; D is perhaps TRBD1 (7 bases). The germline V gene encodes CDR1 SNHLY and CDR2 FYNNEI. The ends were cut back, 7 bases at V and 12 bases at J, with 22 bases in the middle. This CDR3 has 13 amino acids. The CDR3 here is CASIERETGDRYF. As DNA, the CDR3 is TGTGCCAGCATCGAAAGAGAAACGGGGGACAGGTACTTC.

The table lists this clonotype with a few counts. Here the CDR3 DNA reads TGCAGTGGTAGCCCCTGGCGGGCCTCCTACAATGAGCAGTTCTTC. Protein sequence: CSGSPWRASYNEQFF. The V call is TRBV20-1, the J call TRBJ2-1, with TRBD2 as a possible D gene (5 bases). V lost 7 bases and J lost 0, with 16 bases in between. This CDR3 is built from 15 residues. The V gene's germline CDR1 is DFQATT and CDR2 SNEGSKA (reference sequence).

V gene TRBV10-3 combines with J gene TRBJ1-2; 7 positions match TRBD1. CDR3 length equals 18 residues. The V segment lost 5 bases and the J segment 2 bases; nucleotides outside the gene matches: 17. In germline, CDR1 is ENHRY, CDR2 SYGVKD. Written as DNA, the CDR3 is TGTGCCATCAGTCCCAGACCGAGACAGGGAGACTTCAACTATGGCTACACCTTC. It yields the protein CAISPRPRQGDFNYGYTF.

This clonotype appeared a few times. V is TRBV4-1 and J is TRBJ1-5; D is uncertain. The CDR3 length is 15 residues. Looked up from germline, CDR1 is MGHRA and CDR2 is YSYEKL. Trimming took 3 bases from V and 2 from J, leaving 11 bases between them. CDR3 DNA sequence: TGCGCCAGCAGCCAGAGGGAGTCCGGCAATCAGCCCCAGCATTTT. This gives the protein CASSQRESGNQPQHF.

The CDR3 sequence: CARQPGQVQFF. The CDR3 nucleotides read TGTGCCAGACAACCGGGACAGGTACAGTTCTTC. The chain combines TRBV6-2 or TRBV6-3 with TRBJ2-1; 8 bases fit TRBD1. The CDR3 totals 11 residues. Germline V gene data show CDR1 as MNHEY and CDR2 as SVGEGT. V was pared by 9 bases and J by 13 bases, with 8 bases of the junction left unmatched.

The chain has TRBV15 and TRBJ2-5, with TRBD1 as a possible D gene (6 bases). Germline values: CDR1 LNHNV, CDR2 YYDKDF (reference sequence). This CDR3 spans 17 amino acids. V was cut by 6 bases and J by 2 bases, with 22 bases left in between. Here the CDR3 DNA reads TGTGCCACCAGAAGAAAGACTCAGGGGTGGCCTCAAGAGACCCAGTACTTC. Its protein is CATRRKTQGWPQETQYF.

The chain joins TRBV29-1 to TRBJ2-1, with a weak D call TRBD2 (6 bases). Trimming took off 8 bases at V and 6 bases at J, with 20 bases between the two ends. This CDR3 spans 14 amino acids. CDR1 and CDR2 (germline): SQVTM, ANQGSEA. CDR3 protein: CSLEGGDPLNEQFF. The DNA of the CDR3 is TGCAGCCTCGAAGGAGGGGACCCCCTCAATGAGCAGTTCTTC.

In this sample, this clonotype turned up many times. The V and J genes are TRBV2 and TRBJ2-1; D may be TRBD2 (5 bases). Germline CDR1 reads SNHLY; CDR2 reads FYNNEI. The V gene lost 3 bases and the J gene lost 0 bases, with 9 bases spanning the gap. The CDR3 loop spans 15 amino acids. CDR3 in amino acids: CASSESAGSYNEQFF. The CDR3, as DNA: TGTGCCAGCAGTGAGTCGGCGGGCTCCTACAATGAGCAGTTCTTC.

The chain couples TRBV7-6 to TRBJ1-2; no firm D call. The CDR3 has 15 amino acids. Deletions cut 1 base from V and 0 bases from J, with 9 bases between. CDR1 is SGHVS, CDR2 FNYEAQ, per germline. CDR3: CASSLDEATNYGYTF. CDR3 DNA: TGTGCCAGCAGCTTAGACGAGGCAACTAACTATGGCTACACCTTC.

The rearrangement joins TRBV2 to TRBJ2-7; maybe TRBD2 (6 bases). The CDR3 has 16 amino acids. Trimming pared 1 base from V and 0 bases from J, leaving 13 bases between. Germline V gene sequence: CDR1 SNHLY, CDR2 FYNNEI. The CDR3 sequence: CASSEVPSVNSYEQYF. CDR3 sequence (DNA): TGTGCCAGCAGTGAAGTTCCTAGCGTAAACTCCTACGAGCAGTACTTC.